This T cell receptor beta chain was sequenced in a study of T cells in Graves' hyperthyroidism and ophthalmopathy. The study, taken as a whole, reports: Separating ophthalmopathy from stable hyperthyroidism was achieved by a 13 V-J model. Blood also showed most of the thyroid clonotypes that were expanded above 0.001.

V was pared by 1 base and J by 6 bases, with 3 bases of the junction left unmatched. Per the germline V gene, CDR1 is SNHLY and CDR2 is FYNNEI. The CDR3 covers 14 residues. Amplified regions were TCR beta CDR3 sequences from RNA transcripts. The primer set for the first-round RT-PCR of the TCR CDR3 was HTBI. MiXCR was run by TCRdb on the multiplex PCR reads, yielding one entry per CDR3 protein. The table lists fewer than 500,000 distinct CDR3 sequences, approximately 14% of them singletons. This clonotype was counted between two and nine times. The antigen remains unidentified. Source material for PBMCs was roughly 10 ml fresh peripheral blood.

The clonotype originates from a woman in her 30s with Graves' ophthalmopathy. V usage is TRBV2 and J usage is TRBJ1-2; TRBD1 aligns across 9 bases. Material for sequencing was blood. DNA for the CDR3: TGTGCCAGCAGTGAAGGTGACAGGGGGAATGGCTACACCTTC. Its translation: CASSEGDRGNGYTF.